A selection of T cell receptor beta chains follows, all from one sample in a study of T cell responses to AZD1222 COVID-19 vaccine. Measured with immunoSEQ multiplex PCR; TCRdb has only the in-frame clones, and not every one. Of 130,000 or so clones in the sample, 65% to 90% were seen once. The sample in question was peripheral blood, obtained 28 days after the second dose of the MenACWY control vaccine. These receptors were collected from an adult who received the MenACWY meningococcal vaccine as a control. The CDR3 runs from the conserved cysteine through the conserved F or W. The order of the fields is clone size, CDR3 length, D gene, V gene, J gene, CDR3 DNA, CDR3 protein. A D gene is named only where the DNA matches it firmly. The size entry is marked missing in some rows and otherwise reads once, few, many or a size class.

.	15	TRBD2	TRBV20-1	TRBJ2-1	TGCAGTGCCAGTAGCGGGAGAAGAGGTGGGAATGAGCAGTTCTTC	CSASSGRRGGNEQFF
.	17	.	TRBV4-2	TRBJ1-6	TGTGCCAGCAGCCAAGCCAACCGGGGGGAATATAATTCACCCCTCCACTTT	CASSQANRGEYNSPLHF
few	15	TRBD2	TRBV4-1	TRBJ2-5	TGCGCCAGCAGCCAAGGGGCTAGCGGTAGCTCGACCCAGTACTTC	CASSQGASGSSTQYF
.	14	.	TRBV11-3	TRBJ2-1	TGTGCCAGCAGCTTAGGTGGTACAGAAGATGAGCAGTTCTTC	CASSLGGTEDEQFF
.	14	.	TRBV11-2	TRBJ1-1	TGTGCCAGCAGCTTAGATTTAGGGTCCACTGAAGCTTTCTTT	CASSLDLGSTEAFF
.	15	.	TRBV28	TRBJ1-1	TGTGCCAGCCAGGTAGGCGGGTTCGGGTCCACTGAAGCTTTCTTT	CASQVGGFGSTEAFF
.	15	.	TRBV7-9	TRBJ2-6	TGTGCCAGCAGCTCCCCAGGCTCTGGGGCCAACGTCCTGACTTTC	CASSSPGSGANVLTF
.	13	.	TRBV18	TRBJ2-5	TGTGCCAGCTCACCCCAGTACCAAGAGACCCAGTACTTC	CASSPQYQETQYF
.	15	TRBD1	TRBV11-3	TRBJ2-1	TGTGCCAGCAGCCTAGGACAGGGGAATTACAATGAGCAGTTCTTC	CASSLGQGNYNEQFF
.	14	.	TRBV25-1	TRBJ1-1	TGTGCCAGCAGTGACGGCGGCGGCGGGACTGAAGCTTTCTTT	CASSDGGGGTEAFF
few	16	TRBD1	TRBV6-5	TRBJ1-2	TGTGCCAGCAGTTACCCGTACAGGGGGGATAACTATGGCTACACCTTC	CASSYPYRGDNYGYTF
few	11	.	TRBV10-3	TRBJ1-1	TGTGCCATCGGCGAGGGGACTGAAGCTTTCTTT	CAIGEGTEAFF
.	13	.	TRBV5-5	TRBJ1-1	TGTGCCAGCAGCTGGGGCAGGAGCACTGAAGCTTTCTTT	CASSWGRSTEAFF
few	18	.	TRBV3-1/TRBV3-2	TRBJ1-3	TGTGCCAGCAGCCCACGGACCGGGGGGCGAAGCTCTGGAAACACCATATATTTT	CASSPRTGGRSSGNTIYF
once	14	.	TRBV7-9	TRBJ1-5	TGTGCCAGCAGCATCCAAGATAGCAATCAGCCCCAGCATTTT	CASSIQDSNQPQHF
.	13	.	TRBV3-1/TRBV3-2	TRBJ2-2	TGTGCCAGCAGCAGCGGGCGGAGCGGGGAGCTGTTTTTT	CASSSGRSGELFF
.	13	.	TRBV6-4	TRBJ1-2	TGTGCCAGCAGTGAAGGGGAAAACTATGGCTACACCTTC	CASSEGENYGYTF
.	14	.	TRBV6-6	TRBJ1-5	TGTGCCAGCAGTTACCAAAATAGCAATCAGCCCCAGCATTTT	CASSYQNSNQPQHF
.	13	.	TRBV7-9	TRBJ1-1	TGTGCCAGCAGCACCAACAAAGACACTGAAGCTTTCTTT	CASSTNKDTEAFF
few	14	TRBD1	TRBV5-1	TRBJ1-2	TGCGCCAGCAGCTTGGCGGGGACAGGCTATGGCTACACCTTC	CASSLAGTGYGYTF
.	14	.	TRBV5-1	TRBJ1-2	TGCGCCAGCAGCACAACGACGGGAAACTATGGCTACACCTTC	CASSTTTGNYGYTF
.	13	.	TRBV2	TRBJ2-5	TGTGCCAGCACCGGAGGAGGGGCTGAGACCCAGTACTTC	CASTGGGAETQYF
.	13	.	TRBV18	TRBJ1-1	TGTGCCAGCTCAGGAGGGGAGAACACTGAAGCTTTCTTT	CASSGGENTEAFF
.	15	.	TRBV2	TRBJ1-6	TGTGCCAGCAGGGGCACAACAGGGAACAATTCACCCCTCCACTTT	CASRGTTGNNSPLHF
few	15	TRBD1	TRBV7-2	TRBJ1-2	TGTGCCAGCAGCATCCCGGACAGGGGAAGCTATGGCTACACCTTC	CASSIPDRGSYGYTF
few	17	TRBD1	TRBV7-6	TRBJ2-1	TGTGCCAGCAGCCATTGGACAGGTTCCTACTCCTACAATGAGCAGTTCTTC	CASSHWTGSYSYNEQFF
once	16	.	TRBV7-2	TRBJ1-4	TGTGCCAGCAGCTTAGTTTTGGGACTAACTAATGAAAAACTGTTTTTT	CASSLVLGLTNEKLFF
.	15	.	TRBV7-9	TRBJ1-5	TGTGCCAGCAGCCCCCCCGGGGGTAGCAATCAGCCCCAGCATTTT	CASSPPGGSNQPQHF
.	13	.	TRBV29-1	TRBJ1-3	TGCAGCGCTTGGGAGTACTCTGGAAACACCATATATTTT	CSAWEYSGNTIYF
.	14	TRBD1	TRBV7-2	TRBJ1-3	TGTGCCAGCAGGGATGGACAGGTCGGAAACACCATATATTTT	CASRDGQVGNTIYF
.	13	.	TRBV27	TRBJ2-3	TGTGCCAGCAGTTTCATAGGGTTCGATACGCAGTATTTT	CASSFIGFDTQYF
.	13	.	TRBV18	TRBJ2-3	TGTGCCAGCTCACCATCAATCACAGATACGCAGTATTTT	CASSPSITDTQYF
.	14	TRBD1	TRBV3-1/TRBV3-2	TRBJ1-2	TGTGCCAGCAGCCTCCAACAGGGGGCAGATGGCTACACCTTC	CASSLQQGADGYTF
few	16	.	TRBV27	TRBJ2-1	TGTGCCAGCAGTTTATCGTCAACAGGGATATACAATGAGCAGTTCTTC	CASSLSSTGIYNEQFF
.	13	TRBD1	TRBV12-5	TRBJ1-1	TGTGCTAGTGGTACGGACAGGAGCACTGAAGCTTTCTTT	CASGTDRSTEAFF
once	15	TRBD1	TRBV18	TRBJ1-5	TGTGCCAGCTCACCACAACAGGGGATGAATCAGCCCCAGCATTTT	CASSPQQGMNQPQHF
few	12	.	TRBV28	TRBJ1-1	TGTGCCAGCATGGACTTGAACACTGAAGCTTTCTTT	CASMDLNTEAFF
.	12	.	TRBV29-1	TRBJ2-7	TGCAGCGTTGTGAGGCCCGCGGGGGAGCAGTACTTC	CSVVRPAGEQYF
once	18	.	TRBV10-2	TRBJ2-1	TGCGCCAGCAGTTCCCTGGGGGTACAGGGCTTGTCCTACAATGAGCAGTTCTTC	CASSSLGVQGLSYNEQFF
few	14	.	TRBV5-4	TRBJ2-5	TGTGCCAGCAGCTCGGGGTCTCTGCGGGAGACCCAGTACTTC	CASSSGSLRETQYF
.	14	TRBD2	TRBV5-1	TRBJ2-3	TGCGCCAGCAGTAGCGGGGGGGCAACAGATACGCAGTATTTT	CASSSGGATDTQYF
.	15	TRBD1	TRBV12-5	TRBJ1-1	TGTGCTAGTGGCACGACAGGGGAGATGAACACTGAAGCTTTCTTT	CASGTTGEMNTEAFF
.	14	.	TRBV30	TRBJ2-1	TGTGCCTGGAGTCCGGCGGCCTCCTACAATGAGCAGTTCTTC	CAWSPAASYNEQFF
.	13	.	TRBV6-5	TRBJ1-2	TGTGCCAGCAGTTACCGGGTTGCCTATGGCTACACCTTC	CASSYRVAYGYTF
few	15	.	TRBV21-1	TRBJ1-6	TGTGCCAGCAGCCCTAGGGACAGTAATAATTCACCCCTCCACTTT	CASSPRDSNNSPLHF
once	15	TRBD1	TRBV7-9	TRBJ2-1	TGTGCCAGCAGCACGGGACAGGGGGCTTGGAATGAGCAGTTCTTC	CASSTGQGAWNEQFF
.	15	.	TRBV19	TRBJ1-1	TGTGCCAGTAGTATATATGTCAAGTTGAACACTGAAGCTTTCTTT	CASSIYVKLNTEAFF
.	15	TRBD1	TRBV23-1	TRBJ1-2	TGCGCCAGCAGTCGTTGGGGGACAGAGAGCTATGGCTACACCTTC	CASSRWGTESYGYTF
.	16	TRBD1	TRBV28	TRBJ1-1	TGTGCCAGCAGTTTATTGGGGAGGGGGCTGAGTACTGAAGCTTTCTTT	CASSLLGRGLSTEAFF
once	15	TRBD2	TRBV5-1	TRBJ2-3	TGCGCCAGCAGCCTAACTAGCGGGAGAGGGGATACGCAGTATTTT	CASSLTSGRGDTQYF
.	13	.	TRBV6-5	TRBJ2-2	TGTGCCAGCAGAGTAGACAGCACCGGGGAGCTGTTTTTT	CASRVDSTGELFF